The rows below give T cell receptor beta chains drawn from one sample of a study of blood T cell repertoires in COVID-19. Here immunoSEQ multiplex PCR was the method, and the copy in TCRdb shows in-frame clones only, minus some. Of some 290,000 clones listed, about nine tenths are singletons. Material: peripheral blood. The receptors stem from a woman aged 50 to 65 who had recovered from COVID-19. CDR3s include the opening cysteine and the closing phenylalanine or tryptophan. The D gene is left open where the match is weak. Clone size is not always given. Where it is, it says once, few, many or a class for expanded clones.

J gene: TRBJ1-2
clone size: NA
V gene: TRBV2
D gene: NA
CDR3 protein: CASRPDGDYGYTF
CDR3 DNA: TGTGCCAGCAGACCAGACGGGGACTATGGCTACACCTTC

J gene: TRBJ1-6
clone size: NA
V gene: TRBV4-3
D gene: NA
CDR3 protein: CASRIGGSPLHF
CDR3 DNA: TGCGCCAGCCGCATCGGGGGTTCACCCCTCCACTTT

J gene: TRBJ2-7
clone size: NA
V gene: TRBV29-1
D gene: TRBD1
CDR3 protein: CSARDSYYEQYF
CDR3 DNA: TGCAGCGCCCGGGACAGTTATTACGAGCAGTACTTC

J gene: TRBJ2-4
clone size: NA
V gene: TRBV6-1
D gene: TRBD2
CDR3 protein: CASSESMRTSGELAKNIQYF
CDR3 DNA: TGTGCCAGCAGTGAATCAATGCGGACTAGCGGAGAACTAGCCAAAAACATTCAGTACTTC

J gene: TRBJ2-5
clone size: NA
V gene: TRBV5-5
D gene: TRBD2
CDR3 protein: CASSLGTSGGYQETQYF
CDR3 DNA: TGTGCCAGCAGCTTGGGGACTAGCGGGGGGTATCAAGAGACCCAGTACTTC

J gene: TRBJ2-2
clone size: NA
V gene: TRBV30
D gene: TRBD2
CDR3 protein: CAWSAGGWAGELFF
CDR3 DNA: TGTGCCTGGAGCGCGGGGGGTTGGGCCGGGGAGCTGTTTTTT

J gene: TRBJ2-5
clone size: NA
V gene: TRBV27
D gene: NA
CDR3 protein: CASSPKAAEETQYF
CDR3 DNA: TGTGCCAGCAGCCCGAAGGCAGCGGAAGAGACCCAGTACTTC

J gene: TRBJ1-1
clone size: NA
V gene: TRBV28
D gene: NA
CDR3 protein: CASIVTGETEAFF
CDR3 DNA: TGTGCCAGCATCGTCACGGGGGAAACTGAAGCTTTCTTT

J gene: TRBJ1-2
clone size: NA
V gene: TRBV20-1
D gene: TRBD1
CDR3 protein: CSASRSGQGYGYTF
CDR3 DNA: TGCAGTGCTAGTCGCTCGGGACAGGGATATGGCTACACCTTC

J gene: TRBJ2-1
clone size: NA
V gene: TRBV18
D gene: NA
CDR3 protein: CASSPASSEDEQFF
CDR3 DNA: TGTGCCAGCTCACCCGCCTCCAGTGAGGATGAGCAGTTCTTC

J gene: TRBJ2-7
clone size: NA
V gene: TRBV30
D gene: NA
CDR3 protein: CAWSVGGEYEQYF
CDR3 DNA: TGTGCCTGGAGTGTAGGGGGGGAGTACGAGCAGTACTTC

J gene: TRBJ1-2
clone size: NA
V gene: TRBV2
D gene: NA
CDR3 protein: CASIPERNYGYTF
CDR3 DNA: TGTGCCAGCATCCCAGAGAGGAACTATGGCTACACCTTC

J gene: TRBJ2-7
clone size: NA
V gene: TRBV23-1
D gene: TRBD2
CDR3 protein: CAPAGGEYEQYF
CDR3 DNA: TGCGCCCCTGCGGGGGGAGAATACGAGCAGTACTTC

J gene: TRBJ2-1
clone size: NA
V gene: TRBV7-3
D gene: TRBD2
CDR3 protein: CASSLRGLAGGFYNEQFF
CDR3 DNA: TGTGCCAGCAGCTTAAGGGGACTAGCGGGAGGATTCTACAATGAGCAGTTCTTC

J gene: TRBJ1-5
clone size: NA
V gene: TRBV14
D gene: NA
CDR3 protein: CASSQAGFQPQHF
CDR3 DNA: TGTGCCAGCAGCCAAGCGGGGTTTCAGCCCCAGCATTTT

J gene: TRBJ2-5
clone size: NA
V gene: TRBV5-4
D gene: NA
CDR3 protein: CASSLIGQETQYF
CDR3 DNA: TGTGCCAGCAGCTTGATCGGCCAAGAGACCCAGTACTTC

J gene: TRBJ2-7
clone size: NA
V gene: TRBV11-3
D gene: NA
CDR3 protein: CASSKGGRGVDEQYF
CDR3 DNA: TGTGCCAGCAGTAAAGGGGGACGGGGAGTCGACGAGCAGTACTTC

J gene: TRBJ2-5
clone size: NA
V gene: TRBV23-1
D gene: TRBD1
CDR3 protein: CASSQLSRDRGTSAQYF
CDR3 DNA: TGCGCCAGCAGTCAATTGAGCCGGGACAGGGGGACCTCGGCCCAGTACTTC

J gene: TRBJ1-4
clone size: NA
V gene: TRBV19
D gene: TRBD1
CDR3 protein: CASSMFMGTGNEKLFF
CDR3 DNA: TGTGCCAGTAGTATGTTTATGGGGACAGGGAACGAAAAACTGTTTTTT

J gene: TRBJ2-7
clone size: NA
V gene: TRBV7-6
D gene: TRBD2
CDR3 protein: CASSLVPSGIGEQYF
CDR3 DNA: TGTGCCAGCAGCTTAGTCCCTAGCGGGATTGGTGAGCAGTACTTC

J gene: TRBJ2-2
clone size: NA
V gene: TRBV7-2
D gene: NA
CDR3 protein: CASSSARSGAVPGELFF
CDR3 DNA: TGTGCCAGCAGCTCCGCCAGGTCAGGGGCCGTCCCAGGGGAGCTGTTTTTT

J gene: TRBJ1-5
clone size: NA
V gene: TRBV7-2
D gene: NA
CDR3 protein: CASSLVPGGIGNQPQHF
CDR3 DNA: TGTGCCAGCAGCTTAGTTCCAGGAGGGATTGGCAATCAGCCCCAGCATTTT

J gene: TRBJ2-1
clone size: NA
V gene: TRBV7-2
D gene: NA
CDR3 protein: CASSQGGAGAPYNEQFF
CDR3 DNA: TGTGCCAGCAGCCAAGGAGGGGCCGGCGCGCCCTACAATGAGCAGTTCTTC

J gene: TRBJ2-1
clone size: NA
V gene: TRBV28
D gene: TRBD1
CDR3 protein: CASRGQGSSYNEQFF
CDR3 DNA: TGTGCCAGCAGGGGACAGGGGAGCTCCTACAATGAGCAGTTCTTC

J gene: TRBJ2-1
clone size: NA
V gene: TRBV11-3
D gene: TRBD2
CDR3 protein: CASSLGTLPGGGEQFF
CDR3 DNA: TGTGCCAGCAGCTTAGGAACCCTCCCGGGGGGGGGTGAGCAGTTCTTC

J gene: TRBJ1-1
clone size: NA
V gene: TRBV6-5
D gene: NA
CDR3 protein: CASKDTTEAFF
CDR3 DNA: TGTGCCAGCAAAGACACCACTGAAGCTTTCTTT

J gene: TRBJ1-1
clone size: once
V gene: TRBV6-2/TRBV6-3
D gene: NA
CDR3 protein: CASSYPDFQGLGTEAFF
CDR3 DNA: TGTGCCAGCAGTTACCCCGATTTTCAGGGGTTAGGCACTGAAGCTTTCTTT

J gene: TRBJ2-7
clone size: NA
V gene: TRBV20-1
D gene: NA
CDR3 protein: CSASPDSHEQYF
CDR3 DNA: TGCAGTGCTAGTCCCGACAGCCACGAGCAGTACTTC

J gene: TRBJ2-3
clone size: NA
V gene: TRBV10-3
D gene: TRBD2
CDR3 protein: CAISGGLAGTDTQYF
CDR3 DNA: TGTGCCATCAGTGGTGGACTAGCGGGAACAGATACGCAGTATTTT

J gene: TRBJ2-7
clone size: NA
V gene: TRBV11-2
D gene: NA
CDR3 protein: CASSLGQGLPQLVSF
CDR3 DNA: TGTGCCAGCAGCTTAGGACAAGGACTGCCTCAATTGGTGTCCTTC

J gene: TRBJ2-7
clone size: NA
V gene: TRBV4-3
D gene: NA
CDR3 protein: CASSPAQGGYEQYF
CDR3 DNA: TGCGCCAGCAGCCCAGCGCAGGGTGGGTACGAGCAGTACTTC

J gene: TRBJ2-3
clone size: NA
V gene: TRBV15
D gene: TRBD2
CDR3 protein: CATSRDPQRGGDTQYF
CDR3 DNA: TGTGCCACCAGCAGAGACCCCCAGCGGGGGGGAGATACGCAGTATTTT

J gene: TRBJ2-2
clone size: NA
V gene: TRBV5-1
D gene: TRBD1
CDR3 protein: CASSWRTGGTGELFF
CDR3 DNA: TGCGCCAGCAGCTGGCGGACAGGGGGAACCGGGGAGCTGTTTTTT

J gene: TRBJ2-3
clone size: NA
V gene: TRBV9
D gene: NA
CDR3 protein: CASASYSSTDTQYF
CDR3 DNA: TGTGCCAGCGCGTCGTACTCTAGCACAGATACGCAGTATTTT

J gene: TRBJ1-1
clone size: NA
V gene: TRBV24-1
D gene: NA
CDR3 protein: CATRERGGTEAFF
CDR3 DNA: TGTGCCACCAGAGAGAGAGGGGGAACTGAAGCTTTCTTT